This T cell receptor (beta chain) was identified in a study of Graves' ophthalmopathy and Graves' hyperthyroidism (dated by TCRdb to between 2018 and 2020). Concerning the study at large: Peripheral blood was collected before any treatment was given, at the time of initial diagnosis. For independent validation, a separate cohort was made up of approximately 18 hyperthyroidism patients plus 17 patients who later progressed from hyperthyroidism to ophthalmopathy. In several hyperthyroidism patients, the T-cell repertoire of thyroid tissue was compared with the T-cell repertoire of blood. The study used TCR beta repertoire signatures to distinguish Graves' ophthalmopathy from Graves' hyperthyroidism and to predict progression to ophthalmopathy. For training and testing, the roughly 100 patients in the discovery cohort were randomly divided in a 7:3 ratio. In total, 135 blood samples were TCR-sequenced: 43 ophthalmopathy, some 75 hyperthyroidism and about 17 hyperthyroidism-to-ophthalmopathy patients. To explore V-J signatures distinguishing ophthalmopathy from hyperthyroidism, a discovery set of 100 patients (roughly 44 ophthalmopathy, some 55 stable hyperthyroidism) was enrolled. Once sampling was done, hyperthyroidism patients were given methimazole at a starting dose of 30 mg daily, while ophthalmopathy patients were given high-dose intravenous methylprednisolone. General findings and caveats noted by the study authors: In validation, the model predicted ophthalmopathy progression with about 71% sensitivity and roughly 72% specificity; eleven to twelve predicted patients were CT-confirmed with GO in a median of about 6.1 months. The 13-signature model separated ophthalmopathy from stable hyperthyroidism with 85% to 90% sensitivity and about 84% specificity in cross-validation, and 80%/75% in the test set. Sample size was not predetermined statistically, and investigators were not blinded to group allocation. Most expanded thyroid clonotypes with frequency above 0.001 were also detected in blood, suggesting blood repertoires may reflect the thyroid immune response.

Patients with ophthalmopathy had moderately to severely active disease, with a Clinical Activity Score of 3 or more, a NOSPECS grade of 4 or more, and a disease duration of less than 3 months. Patients with other autoimmune diseases, uncontrolled infections, pregnancy or lactation were excluded from the study. Clinical symptoms, serum thyroxine, TRAb, thyroid ultrasound and orbital computed tomography were used for diagnosis. Using Ficoll-Paque density gradient centrifugation, PBMCs were isolated from 8.5 to 10 ml of fresh peripheral blood. Total RNA was extracted with Trizol reagent and quality-checked on an Agilent 2100 Bioanalyzer. This clonotype was seen ten or more times. Its specific antigen is unknown. No base qualities exist here, and no much larger clone lies one base off it. The CDR3 numbers 14 residues from cysteine through phenylalanine. Left in the record is the CDR3 DNA by itself, 42 bases read in frame from the first base. The germline ends are 14 bases apart after V is trimmed by 8 bases and J by 0 bases. As encoded in the germline V gene, CDR1 is MDHEN while CDR2 is SYDVKM.

For repertoire sequencing, the TCR beta CDR3 regions were amplified from RNA transcripts. The first round was an RT-PCR using HTBI primers with the Qiagen OneStep RT-PCR kit, and this first round was followed by a second-round multiplex PCR, then size selection and purification. Libraries were sequenced paired-end with 100 bp reads on an Illumina HiSeq2000. The study's processing was this. SOAPnuke was used to process the reads, removing any read that contained adapters or uncalled bases, had a mean Phred below 15, or lacked an exact match to the constant primer or identifier. COPE v1.2.5 was used to merge high-quality paired reads. Each unique nucleotide sequence was treated as a clonotype, and MiTCR v1.1 was used to align the clonotypes to the IMGT TRB V, D and J references. The analysis was limited to V-J combinations with a frequency above 0.0001, which together covered 99.2% of the repertoires. For each V-J combination, a TCR clonal expansion and chaos score was defined as the ratio of F50 clonal expansion to chaos observed in the TCRdist matrix. Welch's t-statistics and random forest were used to reduce features to about 13 V-J combinations, which were fed into a naive Bayes classifier. Thyroid-blood repertoire similarity was quantified with the Morisita-Horn index. TCRdb passed the public sequencing reads through fastp at Q25 and MiXCR, retaining productive beta sequences. Every CDR3 protein is listed once, alongside the most common genes and DNA of its rows. TCRdb assigned the V and J calls; the authors' analysis was not used. Present in this sample are nearly 400,000 distinct CDR3 sequences, about 18% of which were seen just once. 1.5% to 2% of the sample lies in the top ten.

Sequences were obtained from peripheral blood. This chain joins TRBV28 to TRBJ2-7; TRBD2 is a possible D gene, resting on 6 matching bases. This TCR derives from a woman aged 18 to 35 with Graves' ophthalmopathy. Donor details come from another sample of the same person, matched by shared clones. This receptor carries the CDR3 CASLRGGTSYEQYF. The sequence in DNA is TGTGCCAGCCTTAGGGGCGGGACCTCCTACGAGCAGTACTTC.